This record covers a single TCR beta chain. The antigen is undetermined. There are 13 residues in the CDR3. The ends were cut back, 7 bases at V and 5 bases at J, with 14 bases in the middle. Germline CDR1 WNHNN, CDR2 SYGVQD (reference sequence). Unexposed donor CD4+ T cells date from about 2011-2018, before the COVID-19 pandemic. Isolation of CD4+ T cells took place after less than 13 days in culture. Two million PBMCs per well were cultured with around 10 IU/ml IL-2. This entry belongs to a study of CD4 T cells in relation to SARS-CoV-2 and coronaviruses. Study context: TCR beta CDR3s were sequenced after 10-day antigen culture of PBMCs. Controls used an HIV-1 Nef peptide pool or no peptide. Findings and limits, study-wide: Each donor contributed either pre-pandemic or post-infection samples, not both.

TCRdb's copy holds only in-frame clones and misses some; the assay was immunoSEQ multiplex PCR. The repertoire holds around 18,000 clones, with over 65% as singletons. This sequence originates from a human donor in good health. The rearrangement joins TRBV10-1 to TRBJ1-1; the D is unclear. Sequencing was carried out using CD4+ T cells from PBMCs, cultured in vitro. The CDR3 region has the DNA TGCGCCAGCAAAGATTTTCTATGGACTGAAGCTTTCTTT. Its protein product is CASKDFLWTEAFF.